Listed below are T cell receptor beta chains from one sample, sequenced in a study of T-cell reconstitution after alpha-beta-depleted transplantation in children. TCRdb reprocessed the PCR reads with MiXCR, giving one entry per CDR3 protein. Among some 300,000 distinct CDR3 sequences listed, less than 9.5% were seen once. The sample consisted of peripheral blood, taken 360 days after TCRalphabeta/CD19-depleted stem cell transplant. These receptors all stem from a female patient aged 2-10 years who had a stem cell transplant for Fanconi anemia, so the T cells may come from the graft donor. CDR3s include the opening cysteine and the closing phenylalanine or tryptophan.

>TRBJ1-3|TRBV4-3
CASSQDYRENGNTIYF
>TRBJ1-5|TRBV28
CASSLTIGPQHF
>TRBJ2-1|TRBV29-1
CSVEGQNYNEQFF
>TRBJ2-1|TRBV28
CASSSPTGQFF
>TRBJ2-1|TRBV14
CASSQVVGNEQFF
>TRBJ1-1|TRBV12-3/TRBV12-4
CASSLAVGRVGTEAFF
>TRBJ1-1|TRBV24-1
CATSDGHRNTEAFF
>TRBJ1-5|TRBV12-3/TRBV12-4
CASSRGQADGGNQPQHF
>TRBJ2-3|TRBV7-3
CASSLSTGLAGSSTDTQYF
>TRBJ2-1|TRBV4-3
CASSQDIAGEDNEQFF
>TRBJ2-1|TRBV5-1
CASSLAWTRDNEQFF
>TRBJ1-2|TRBV14
CASSPGQAYGYTF
>TRBJ1-2|TRBV20-1
CSARATEGGYF
>TRBJ2-7|TRBV12-3/TRBV12-4
CASSLYGAYEQYF
>TRBJ2-5|TRBV20-1
CSARPIQETQYF
>TRBJ2-1|TRBV5-1
CASSLQRITYNEQFF
>TRBJ2-2|TRBV28
CASSLLSPTDNTGELFF
>TRBJ1-5|TRBV5-1
CASSLGGLSNQPQHF
>TRBJ1-1|TRBV5-1
CASRPPGRSASTEAFF
>TRBJ1-1|TRBV19
CASSPSGEMNTEAFF
>TRBJ2-5|TRBV3-1
CASSQMVTQYF
>TRBJ2-3|TRBV20-1
CSARTSGTTDTQYF
>TRBJ2-1|TRBV2
CASSEDPSQPRTDEQFF
>TRBJ1-1|TRBV12-3/TRBV12-4
CASSAQGWDTEAFF
>TRBJ2-7|TRBV28
CASTPLAGYAYEQYF
>TRBJ2-7|TRBV4-1
CASSQGQGNYEQYF
>TRBJ2-7|TRBV15
CATSRGPGQGGYEQYF
>TRBJ1-2|TRBV12-3/TRBV12-4
CASSLDRGPNYGYTF
>TRBJ2-3|TRBV7-6
CASSIQKSSSTDTQYF
>TRBJ2-7|TRBV10-3
CAIGSGGSYEQYF
>TRBJ1-2|TRBV28
CASSFTRHYGYTF
>TRBJ1-6|TRBV28
CASSLSTGWNSPLHF
>TRBJ2-1|TRBV3-1
CACSQDRRVYNEQFF
>TRBJ2-7|TRBV4-2
CASSWDSRVHYEQYF
>TRBJ1-2|TRBV25-1
CASRRQGGGYTF
>TRBJ2-3|TRBV20-1
CSGRRLAGLTADTQYF
>TRBJ2-7|TRBV12-3/TRBV12-4
CASSLGLAESYEQYF
>TRBJ2-2|TRBV5-1
CASSFWQGELFF
>TRBJ1-5|TRBV12-3/TRBV12-4
CASSLGGQANQPQHF
>TRBJ2-2|TRBV29-1
CSVEGGRDTGELFF
>TRBJ2-7|TRBV4-3
CASSHRDGSYEQYF
>TRBJ2-7|TRBV11-2
CASSLVGGPTYEQYF
>TRBJ1-1|TRBV14
CASSQDFTGTEAFF
>TRBJ2-7|TRBV11-2
CASSSPALFYEQYF
>TRBJ1-6|TRBV6-2/TRBV6-3
CASSYSRDRVSPLHF
>TRBJ2-1|TRBV20-1
CSAPLETGGRNGGRF
>TRBJ1-5|TRBV5-8
CASSLWGLGNQPQHF
>TRBJ1-2|TRBV7-2
CASSSRTGGLGYTF
>TRBJ2-1|TRBV3-1
CASSPGLVGNEQFF
>TRBJ2-7|TRBV20-1
CSASFGTYLYEQYF
>TRBJ2-6|TRBV6-2/TRBV6-3
CASIGISGLAGSGANVLTF
>TRBJ2-7|TRBV6-5
CASRPLQGGTYEQYF